The sequence of this TCR beta chain was determined in a study of blood T cells in healthy people across ages. Study details: Capturing about one barcoded beta molecule per two T cells was achieved by template switching.

A remark on this clonotype: Its antigen is unidentified.

Germline assignment: CDR1 DFQATT and CDR2 SNEGSKA (reference sequence). This CDR3 has 12 amino acids. Trimming left V 3 bases short and J 5 bases short, with 7 bases between. Study-level findings and limits: In older individuals, TCR beta diversity per million T cells was lower, falling roughly linearly with age.

Primers used in a second PCR of about 6 to 11 cycles were a sample-barcoded 5' primer and a J-beta primer mix. Tags on each cDNA molecule came from a template-switch adaptor with 12 random nucleotides. Using its own MiXCR run on the 5' RACE reads, TCRdb lists one record per CDR3 protein. The sample contains about a million distinct CDR3 sequences, roughly 51% of which appear only once. This sequence was found in a woman aged 60-70 years in good health. The chain recombines TRBV20-1 with TRBJ2-2; D remains ambiguous. Sequencing was performed on blood. CDR3 bases: TGCAGTGCTAGTCAGGCGACCGGGGAGCTGTTTTTT. Its translation is CSASQATGELFF.